This TCR beta chain was sequenced for a study of shared clonotypes between healthy human individuals. The CDR3 covers 15 residues. Germline values: CDR1 KGHSH, CDR2 LQKENI. Comment on this clone: The junction does not match germline at one end; this may be a read error.

Generated by immunoSEQ multiplex PCR, the TCRdb table keeps only in-frame clones and is missing some. The repertoire holds over a million clones, with more than 65% as singletons. The receptor's source is a man younger than 30 in good health. This chain links TRBV18 with TRBJ2-1; 12 bases are shared with TRBD2. Material: memory CD4+ T cells sorted from blood. Subset defined: CD45RA-negative fraction. For the CDR3, the DNA is TGTGCCAGCTCCCCACCTAGCGGGGGGGCGTATGAGCAGTTCTTC. This translates into CASSPPSGGAYEQFF.